The rows below give T cell receptor beta chains drawn from one sample of a study of blood T cell repertoires in COVID-19. TCRdb's table, derived via immunoSEQ multiplex PCR, lists solely in-frame clones and lacks some. The data contain a few hundred thousand clones, about 84% of them singletons. What was sequenced was peripheral blood. These TCRs come from a woman between 45 and 65 years old with acute or convalescent COVID-19. Each CDR3 is given with its conserved first and last residue. A D gene is named only where the DNA matches it firmly. Not all rows give a size; the values are once, few, many and, for expanded clones, a class.

abundance | j_gene | d_gene | v_gene | CDR3aa | CDR3nt
NA | TRBJ2-7 | TRBD1 | TRBV28 | CASSVTGTGGIGYF | TGTGCCAGCAGCGTAACCGGGACAGGGGGCATCGGGTACTTC
few | TRBJ1-1 | TRBD1 | TRBV5-1 | CASSPRDSWNTEAFF | TGCGCCAGCAGCCCCAGGGACAGCTGGAACACTGAAGCTTTCTTT
NA | TRBJ2-4 | NA | TRBV29-1 | CSVRDMGAKNIQYF | TGCAGCGTCCGGGACATGGGGGCCAAAAACATTCAGTACTTC
NA | TRBJ2-1 | TRBD1 | TRBV9 | CASSADLAGTGFSYEQFF | TGTGCCAGCAGCGCGGATCTAGCCGGGACAGGGTTTTCGTATGAGCAGTTCTTC
NA | TRBJ2-3 | TRBD1 | TRBV29-1 | CSVEDWQGAGTQYF | TGCAGCGTTGAAGATTGGCAGGGGGCAGGTACGCAGTATTTT
few | TRBJ1-5 | NA | TRBV4-1 | CASSQAHRNQPQHF | TGCGCCAGCAGCCAAGCTCACAGGAATCAGCCCCAGCATTTT
NA | TRBJ1-2 | NA | TRBV28 | CASSPTVMNYGYTF | TGTGCCAGCAGTCCGACAGTTATGAACTATGGCTACACCTTC
NA | TRBJ2-7 | TRBD1 | TRBV28 | CASSDPGQGASGRYF | TGTGCCAGCAGCGATCCGGGACAGGGGGCGTCGGGCAGGTACTTC
NA | TRBJ1-6 | NA | TRBV9 | CASSAAEGSGNSPLHF | TGTGCCAGCAGCGCCGCGGAGGGGAGTGGTAATTCACCCCTCCACTTT
NA | TRBJ1-5 | NA | TRBV4-1 | CASSQGGQPQHF | TGCGCCAGCAGCCAAGGAGGTCAGCCCCAGCATTTT
NA | TRBJ2-7 | TRBD1 | TRBV9 | CASSVGGTAYEQYF | TGTGCCAGCAGCGTAGGAGGGACAGCCTACGAGCAGTACTTC
NA | TRBJ2-7 | NA | TRBV4-3 | CASSQEPGTYEQYF | TGCGCCAGCAGCCAAGAGCCGGGGACCTACGAGCAGTACTTC
NA | TRBJ2-7 | TRBD1 | TRBV5-6 | CASSLDRGNSFPSYEQYF | TGTGCCAGCAGCTTGGACAGGGGGAATTCATTTCCCTCCTACGAGCAGTACTTC
NA | TRBJ2-1 | NA | TRBV28 | CASTTRVGHNEQFF | TGTGCCAGCACTACTAGGGTAGGACACAATGAGCAGTTCTTC
NA | TRBJ1-5 | TRBD1 | TRBV28 | CASSPNWGGQGQPQHF | TGTGCCAGCAGTCCCAACTGGGGGGGACAGGGGCAGCCCCAGCATTTT
NA | TRBJ1-5 | NA | TRBV30 | CAWRTGNQPQHF | TGTGCCTGGAGAACAGGGAATCAGCCCCAGCATTTT
NA | TRBJ2-7 | TRBD1 | TRBV19 | CASSTQGGLREQYF | TGTGCCAGTAGTACACAGGGGGGTCTAAGGGAGCAGTACTTC